Shown below are 18 T cell receptor beta chains from a single sample sequenced in a study of OX40 agonist ivuxolimab in advanced cancers. The library was produced with the immunoSEQ multiplex PCR assay. TCRdb retrieved this table from immuneACCESS and kept in-frame rearrangements only. Not all clones are present; in checked studies, unresolved V genes account for under half, and no reason is known for the remainder. For this sample there are roughly 23,000 clones; over 70% appear just once. Of the sample, about 2% is held by the ten largest clones. The sample consisted of CD4+ or CD8+ T cells sorted from blood, taken in a trial of the OX40 agonist ivuxolimab. All receptors derive from an adult with an advanced solid tumor such as melanoma, head and neck, liver or kidney cancer.

A note on this clone: Germline and junction disagree at one end, which may indicate a read error. The chain is built from TRBV7-9 and TRBJ2-3; 15 bases line up with TRBD2. The CDR3 has 16 residues. The germline V gene encodes CDR1 SEHNR and CDR2 FQNEAQ (reference sequence). The CDR3 reads CVSSPWTSGGADTQYF. DNA of the CDR3: TGTGTCAGCAGCCCCTGGACTAGCGGGGGGGCCGATACGCAGTATTTT.

The chain recombines TRBV5-1 with TRBJ1-1; 11 nucleotides match TRBD1. The CDR3 runs 14 residues. CDR1 and CDR2 (germline): SGHRS, YFSETQ. Losses at the gene ends were 4 bases for V and 10 bases for J; bases not matched to a gene: 9. CDR3 amino acids: CASSPDRGHVLAFF. The DNA for the CDR3 is TGCGCCAGCAGCCCGGACAGGGGGCATGTTTTAGCTTTCTTT.

This clone came up a few times. The V gene is TRBV28, the J gene TRBJ2-7; D unclear. Per germline, CDR1 MDHEN and CDR2 SYDVKM. V lost 6 bases to trimming and J lost 2 bases, with 5 bases between them. The CDR3 consists of 11 residues. CDR3 in DNA: TGTGCCAGCAGGGACGCCTACGAGCAGTACTTC. Amino acids: CASRDAYEQYF. Full variable domain (remainder filled in from reference TRBV28 and TRBJ2-7): DVKVTQSSRYLVKRTGEKVFLECVQDMDHENMFWYRQDPGLGLRLIYFSYDVKMKEKGDIPEGYSVSREKKERFSLILESASTNQTSMYLCASRDAYEQYFGPGTRLTVT.

This rearrangement joins TRBV28 to TRBJ1-2; D is ambiguous. Germline loops: CDR1 MDHEN, CDR2 SYDVKM. The CDR3 extends over 11 amino acids. The ends were cut back, 4 bases at V and 4 bases at J, with 4 bases in the middle. The CDR3 region is CASSSTYGYTF. CDR3 coding DNA: TGTGCCAGCAGTTCCACCTATGGCTACACCTTC.

The gene calls are TRBV30 and TRBJ2-1; 7 bases align to TRBD1. The length of the CDR3 is 15 residues. The germline V gene encodes CDR1 GTSNPN and CDR2 SVGIG (reference sequence). V was clipped by 3 bases and J by 2 bases; unmatched bases: 7. The CDR3 protein is CAWRKGQGAYNEQFF. For the CDR3, the DNA is TGTGCCTGGAGGAAGGGGCAGGGGGCCTACAATGAGCAGTTCTTC.

The V call is TRBV6-5, the J call TRBJ2-2, with a weak D call TRBD1 (6 bases). Trimming shortened V by 0 bases and J by 0 bases, and 8 bases separated the two germline ends. Germline assignment: CDR1 MNHEY and CDR2 SVGAGI. The CDR3 is made up of 16 amino acids. The CDR3 reads CASSYSNRANTGELFF. The CDR3 nucleotides are TGTGCCAGCAGTTACTCGAACAGGGCGAACACCGGGGAGCTGTTTTTT.

The CDR3 loop is CASSLARGQGIYGYTF. In nucleotides, the CDR3 is TGCGCCAGCAGCTTGGCCCGGGGACAGGGAATATATGGCTACACCTTC. The gene calls are TRBV5-1 and TRBJ1-2; 9 bases map to TRBD1. V shed 0 bases and J 5 bases; nucleotides not matched to a gene: 8. In germline, CDR1 is SGHRS, CDR2 YFSETQ. The CDR3 is 16 amino acids.

The chain links TRBV6-6 to TRBJ2-7; TRBD1 aligns across 10 bases. Germline CDR1 reads MNHNY; CDR2 reads SVGAGI (reference sequence). This CDR3 comprises 13 residues. With V trimmed by 10 bases and J by 2 bases, 5 bases remained unmatched. Here the CDR3 reads CATRGQGAYEQYF. As DNA, the CDR3 is TGTGCCACGAGAGGACAGGGGGCCTACGAGCAGTACTTC.

DNA of the CDR3: TGTGCCAGCAGCTTAATCCATCGGGTTTTGCGCACCGGGGAGCTGTTTTTT. Translated: CASSLIHRVLRTGELFF. This chain joins TRBV7-3 and TRBJ2-2; unclear D gene. CDR1 and CDR2 from the germline V gene are SGHTA and FQGTGA. The CDR3 is made up of 17 amino acids. Trimming stripped 1 base from V and 4 bases from J, with 16 bases between. Looking up the rest from reference TRBV7-3 and TRBJ2-2 gives the full variable domain: GAGVSQTPSNKVTEKGKYVELRCDPISGHTALYWYRQSLGQGPEFLIYFQGTGAADDSGLPNDRFFAVRPEGSVSTLKIQRTERGDSAVYLCASSLIHRVLRTGELFFGEGSRLTVL.

The V and J genes are TRBV7-9 and TRBJ2-1, with D unclear. This CDR3 spans 15 amino acids. Looked up from germline, CDR1 is SEHNR and CDR2 is FQNEAQ (reference sequence). Trimming pared 5 bases from V and 0 bases from J, leaving 11 bases between. The DNA for the CDR3 is TGTGCCAGCAGCCCGGGTCGGAGCTCCTACAATGAGCAGTTCTTC. It yields the protein CASSPGRSSYNEQFF.

The chain joins TRBV18 to TRBJ1-1, with D hard to call. The CDR3 has 11 residues. Trimming stripped 6 bases from V and 10 bases from J, with 12 bases between. Germline V CDR1 and CDR2: KGHSH, LQKENI. The CDR3 sequence: CASSPSTGAFF. CDR3 DNA: TGTGCCAGCTCTCCCTCTACCGGAGCTTTCTTT.

V usage is TRBV4-3 and J usage is TRBJ1-4, with 10 bases aligning to TRBD1. V dropped 0 bases and J dropped 7; count of bases not matched to a gene: 5. Germline V lookup: CDR1 LGHNA, CDR2 YSLEER. The CDR3 extends over 16 amino acids. The CDR3 protein is CASSQDRTGGSEKLFF. The CDR3 DNA follows: TGCGCCAGCAGCCAAGATAGGACAGGGGGGTCTGAAAAACTGTTTTTT.

This clone is medium-sized (0.01 to 0.1%). The chain joins TRBV6-1 to TRBJ1-5, with no clear D. CDR1 is MNHNS and CDR2 is SASEGT in the germline V gene. The CDR3 is 14 amino acids. V lost 6 bases, J lost 2 bases, and 11 bases lay in between. CDR3 amino acids: CASRDYLGNQPQHF. DNA for the CDR3: TGTGCCAGCAGGGACTATTTGGGCAATCAGCCCCAGCATTTT.

The rearrangement uses TRBV6-1 and TRBJ1-2; D is uncertain. The germline V gene encodes CDR1 MNHNS and CDR2 SASEGT. The CDR3 totals 14 residues. Trimming pared 3 bases from V and 9 bases from J, leaving 17 bases between. For the CDR3, the DNA is TGTGCCAGCAGTGAGTGGCAGGCCGCGTTTCGCTACACCTTC. Its protein product is CASSEWQAAFRYTF.

This CDR3 reads CAISAGTGSTEAFF. The CDR3 DNA reads TGTGCCATCAGTGCCGGGACAGGGAGCACTGAAGCTTTCTTT. J is TRBJ1-1 and V is TRBV10-3; TRBD1 aligns across 9 bases. Germline V gives CDR1 ENHRY, CDR2 SYGVKD. The CDR3 is 14 residues long. V lost 4 bases to trimming and J lost 4 bases; unmatched junction nucleotides: 4.

J is TRBJ2-7 and V is TRBV18; D call uncertain. Per the germline V gene, CDR1 is KGHSH and CDR2 is LQKENI. V was pared by 3 bases and J by 3 bases, with 9 bases between. CDR3 length equals 13 residues. CDR3 in amino acids: CASSPNGDYEQYF. The CDR3 DNA reads as TGTGCCAGCTCACCGAACGGCGACTACGAGCAGTACTTC.

The V and J genes are TRBV30 and TRBJ2-1; 8 bases line up with TRBD2. CDR1 GTSNPN and CDR2 SVGIG come from the germline V gene (reference sequence). The length of the CDR3 is 12 residues. J lost 9 bases, V lost 5 bases, and 6 bases had no gene match. DNA of the CDR3: TGTGCCTGGGCCGTTGCGGGAGGTGAGCAGTTCTTC. As protein: CAWAVAGGEQFF.

This rearrangement joins TRBV6-5 to TRBJ2-7; D might be TRBD2 (6 bases). The germline gives CDR1 MNHEY, CDR2 SVGAGI. This CDR3 contains 15 residues. The V end was cut by 8 bases, the J end by 2 bases, with 19 bases between. The CDR3 spells CASVLGGRKAYEQYF. The DNA of the CDR3 is TGTGCCAGCGTCCTTGGGGGGAGGAAGGCCTACGAGCAGTACTTC.